This T cell receptor (beta chain) was sequenced for a study of OX40 agonist ivuxolimab in advanced cancers. As for the study in general: Patients undergoing dose escalation presented with hepatocellular carcinoma, melanoma, renal cell or head and neck cancer.

Remarks on this clone: Its cognate antigen is unknown.

On cycle 4 day 1 and cycle 7 day 1, as well as at baseline, blood was sampled. The repertoire was sequenced with immunoSEQ multiplex PCR; TCRdb's copy has only in-frame clones and lacks some. Here the sample spans some 100,000 clones, approximately 90% being singletons. V gave up 3 bases and J gave up 9 bases; unmatched junction bases: 8. The CDR3 length is 15 residues. CDR1 is LNHNV and CDR2 is YYDKDF in the germline V gene (reference sequence). Notes on the study in general: Average numbers of expanded clones were greater in CD8+ T cells than in CD4+. With doses of 0.1-3.0 mg/kg, partial responders showed among the lowest clonal expansion.

The source is an adult with an advanced solid tumor such as melanoma, head and neck, liver or kidney cancer. The chain links TRBV15 to TRBJ2-1; 10 bases map to TRBD1. Sample: CD4+ or CD8+ T cells sorted from blood, taken in a trial of the OX40 agonist ivuxolimab. The chain's CDR3 is CATSSRDRGSGEQFF. Written as DNA, the CDR3 is TGTGCCACCAGCAGCCGGGACAGGGGATCAGGTGAGCAGTTCTTC. The full variable domain, its missing parts supplied by reference TRBV15 and TRBJ2-1, is DAMVIQNPRYQVTQFGKPVTLSCSQTLNHNVMYWYQQKSSQAPKLLFHYYDKDFNNEADTPDNFQSRRPNTSFCFLDIRSPGLGDTAMYLCATSSRDRGSGEQFFGPGTRLTVL.